A selection of T cell receptor beta chains follows, all from one sample in a study of early T cells in non-severe SARS-CoV-2 infection. MiXCR, run by TCRdb on the 5' RACE reads, gives a single entry per CDR3 protein. The table includes more than 50,000 distinct CDR3 sequences, 10% to 15% detected once. Sequenced input: whole blood. The receptors originated from an adult who was a healthcare worker with PCR-confirmed SARS-CoV-2 infection or an uninfected control (not recorded which). Both conserved end residues are part of each CDR3. D genes are given only for firm matches. Some rows mark clone size as missing; the rest say once, few, many or name a class of expanded clone.

>-|-|TRBV29-1|TRBJ2-5
TGCAGCGTGGGGACTCAACAAGAGACCCAGTACTTC
CSVGTQQETQYF
>-|-|TRBV3-1|TRBJ1-4
TGTGTCAGCAGCCAGCATCGGGACCGGGGGTACGAAAAACTGTTTTTT
CVSSQHRDRGYEKLFF
>few|-|TRBV5-1|TRBJ2-3
TGCGCCAGCAGCTTTTACTCTCCTCCTAGCACAGATACGCAGTATTTT
CASSFYSPPSTDTQYF
>-|-|TRBV4-1|TRBJ1-4
TGCGCCAGCAGCCGCCTACAGAGGGAAAAACTGTTTTTT
CASSRLQREKLFF
>few|TRBD1|TRBV12-3/TRBV12-4|TRBJ1-1
TGTGCCAGCAGTCCAACTGGGGACAGGGGGATCACTGAAGCTTTCTTT
CASSPTGDRGITEAFF
>-|-|TRBV11-2|TRBJ1-3
TGTGCCAGCAGCTTAGAGGCCGCCCGCTCTGGAAACACCATATATTTT
CASSLEAARSGNTIYF
>-|TRBD2|TRBV11-2|TRBJ2-3
TGTGCCAGCAGCTTAATGATCCTAGCGGGGCAGACAGATACGCAGTATTTT
CASSLMILAGQTDTQYF
>-|-|TRBV19|TRBJ2-5
TGTGCCAGTAGTACGACCCATGCTGGAGAGACCCAGTACTTC
CASSTTHAGETQYF
>many|-|TRBV19|TRBJ2-1
TGTGCCAGTAGTATCCAGCTATTCAATGAGCAGTTCTTC
CASSIQLFNEQFF
>many|-|TRBV12-3/TRBV12-4|TRBJ1-2
TGTGCCAGCAGCTCCGGGACGCCGGAATCCTATGGCTACACCTTC
CASSSGTPESYGYTF
>once|-|TRBV10-3|TRBJ2-5
TGTGCCATCTCACGACAGAAACAAGAGACCCAGTACTTC
CAISRQKQETQYF
>many|-|TRBV19|TRBJ2-2
TGTGCCAGTAGCCCGACTAGACCAAGCCCTATCTATGTCGGGGAGCTGTTTTTT
CASSPTRPSPIYVGELFF
>-|TRBD2|TRBV25-1|TRBJ2-5
TGTGCCAGCAGTGAATATCGGGGGGGAGAGACCCAGTACTTC
CASSEYRGGETQYF
>-|-|TRBV7-3|TRBJ1-6
TGTGCCAGCAGGAGTAGACAGAATTCACCCCTCCACTTT
CASRSRQNSPLHF
>once|-|TRBV29-1|TRBJ2-7
TGCAGCGTTGAAGTGGACCTCTCCGAGCAGTACTTC
CSVEVDLSEQYF
>many|-|TRBV18|TRBJ2-2
TGTGCCAGCTCACCACAAGGGTTGAGGAACACCGGGGAGCTGTTTTTT
CASSPQGLRNTGELFF
>few|TRBD2|TRBV19|TRBJ2-1
TGTGCCAGCACCGCCCTGATTACTAGCGGGAGCACGGATGAGCAGTTCTTC
CASTALITSGSTDEQFF
>many|-|TRBV20-1|TRBJ1-5
TGCAGTGCTCTACCACGGACGGGATATAGCAATCAGCCCCAGCATTTT
CSALPRTGYSNQPQHF
>few|-|TRBV18|TRBJ2-1
TGTGCCAGCTCACCAAGGCAGGGGGGGCAGGATGAGCAGTTCTTC
CASSPRQGGQDEQFF
>many|TRBD1|TRBV6-6|TRBJ1-2
TGTGCCAGCAATCAGGGGGAATATGGCTACACCTTC
CASNQGEYGYTF
>many|-|TRBV20-1|TRBJ2-7
TGCAGTGCTAGTGAGCGGCAGGGGATCTACGAGCAGTACTTC
CSASERQGIYEQYF
>-|TRBD1|TRBV12-3/TRBV12-4|TRBJ2-5
TGTGCCAGCAGAACCGGGACAGAAATGAGGGAGACCCAGTACTTC
CASRTGTEMRETQYF
>many|TRBD1|TRBV11-2|TRBJ2-3
TGTGCCAGCAGCCCAACCGGGACAGTCACAGATACGCAGTATTTT
CASSPTGTVTDTQYF
>few|TRBD1|TRBV7-8|TRBJ1-1
TGTGCCAGCAGTGGGGGACAGGCACGGGGGAACACTGAAGCTTTCTTT
CASSGGQARGNTEAFF
>few|-|TRBV30|TRBJ2-7
TGTGCCTGGAGTGTACGTGGGATCGCCTACGAGCAGTACTTC
CAWSVRGIAYEQYF
>-|-|TRBV6-1|TRBJ1-1
TGTGCCAGCAGTGCCCTGGAGCTCATGAACACTGAAGCTTTCTTT
CASSALELMNTEAFF
>-|TRBD1|TRBV30|TRBJ1-6
TGTGCCTGGAGTTTACTGCCGGGACAGAGTAATTCACCCCTCCACTTT
CAWSLLPGQSNSPLHF
>-|-|TRBV6-2/TRBV6-3|TRBJ2-3
TGTGCCAGCAGTTACGGTGTTAGCGAGACCTACGATACGCAGTATTTT
CASSYGVSETYDTQYF
>many|-|TRBV20-1|TRBJ2-7
TGCAGTGCAAACCCGGGGGGCTTCCACGAGCAGTACTTC
CSANPGGFHEQYF
>-|-|TRBV28|TRBJ2-7
TGTGCCAGCAGTTCCGCGAACGAGCAGTACTTC
CASSSANEQYF
>-|TRBD1|TRBV7-9|TRBJ2-7
TGTGCCAGCAGCTTATACGACAGGGGAGGAGGTGAGCAGTACTTC
CASSLYDRGGGEQYF
>few|-|TRBV28|TRBJ2-1
TGTGCCAGCAGTTTATTGGGGGGGGCCTTCAATGAGCAGTTCTTC
CASSLLGGAFNEQFF
>-|TRBD1|TRBV3-1|TRBJ2-7
TGTGCCAGCAGCCCGTCGGACAGGGGGCCGGCCGAGCAGTACTTC
CASSPSDRGPAEQYF
>many|-|TRBV29-1|TRBJ2-3
TGCAGCGTTGTCGCGTCCGACGGTCGGACGCAGTATTTT
CSVVASDGRTQYF
>many|-|TRBV10-3|TRBJ2-7
TGTGCCATCAGACAAGATACAGGCGCCCACGAGCAGTACTTC
CAIRQDTGAHEQYF
>many|-|TRBV29-1|TRBJ2-6
TGCAGCGTCGTTGGGTCCTCTGGGGCCAACGTCCTGACTTTC
CSVVGSSGANVLTF
>many|TRBD1|TRBV19|TRBJ1-6
TGTGCCAGTAGCGGGGGCAGGGGGAATTCACCCCTCCACTTT
CASSGGRGNSPLHF
>few|TRBD2|TRBV7-6|TRBJ2-7
TGTGCCAGCAGCTTAGTAGCGGGAGCTGGAGAGCAGTACTTC
CASSLVAGAGEQYF
>few|-|TRBV7-9|TRBJ1-2
TGTGCCAGCAGCATCAGGGGCGCTGAGGGCGGCTACACCTTC
CASSIRGAEGGYTF
>-|TRBD2|TRBV4-2|TRBJ2-2
TGTGCCAGCAGCCAAGGGACTAGCGGGATGGGCGGGGAGCTGTTTTTT
CASSQGTSGMGGELFF
>-|TRBD1|TRBV6-5|TRBJ2-5
TGTGCCAGCAGTACGGACAGGGGGCGTAATTTAGAGACCCAGTACTTC
CASSTDRGRNLETQYF
>many|TRBD1|TRBV12-3/TRBV12-4|TRBJ2-7
TGTGCCAGCAGTTCGGGACAGGGAGCCGACGAGCAGTACTTC
CASSSGQGADEQYF
>large|TRBD2|TRBV10-1|TRBJ2-1
TGCGCCAGCAGTGAGTCTCCCAGCGGGGGGAATGAGCAGTTCTTC
CASSESPSGGNEQFF
>-|-|TRBV29-1|TRBJ2-1
TGCAGCGTTGAAGATATCGCCGAATCCTACAATGAGCAGTTCTTC
CSVEDIAESYNEQFF
>-|TRBD2|TRBV12-3/TRBV12-4|TRBJ2-1
TGTGCCAGCGGGGGGGACCTCTCCTACAATGAGCAGTTCTTC
CASGGDLSYNEQFF
>many|-|TRBV7-3|TRBJ2-1
TGTGCCAGCAGCCCCGGGGGGCCAGGCCACAATGAGCAGTTCTTC
CASSPGGPGHNEQFF
>many|-|TRBV7-2|TRBJ2-7
TGTGCCAGCAGCCCTTTCGGGGACGAGCAGTACTTC
CASSPFGDEQYF
>-|-|TRBV5-1|TRBJ2-3
TGCGCCAGCAGCTTGGTACCAGGCCGCACAGATACGCAGTATTTT
CASSLVPGRTDTQYF
>-|-|TRBV4-2|TRBJ2-6
TGTGCCAGCAGCTCCTCGCTCGCTGGGGCCAACGTCCTGACTTTC
CASSSSLAGANVLTF
>many|-|TRBV11-2|TRBJ2-7
TGTGCCAGCAGCTTAGGTTATTTGGGCGGCAGTCACTACGAGCAGTACTTC
CASSLGYLGGSHYEQYF
>few|-|TRBV27|TRBJ1-5
TGTGCCAGCAGTCTCAGGGGCGGGAAATCCTATAGCAATCAGCCCCAGCATTTT
CASSLRGGKSYSNQPQHF
>few|-|TRBV18|TRBJ2-7
TGTGCCAGCTCACCTGAATACAGGGCCTACGAGCAGTACTTC
CASSPEYRAYEQYF
>few|TRBD2|TRBV7-3|TRBJ2-7
TGTGCCAGCAGCTCCCGGAGGGGACTAGCGGCCTCCTACGAGCAGTACTTC
CASSSRRGLAASYEQYF
>few|TRBD2|TRBV12-3/TRBV12-4|TRBJ2-7
TGTGCCAGCAGCCCGGGACTACAGAACTACGAGCAGTACTTC
CASSPGLQNYEQYF